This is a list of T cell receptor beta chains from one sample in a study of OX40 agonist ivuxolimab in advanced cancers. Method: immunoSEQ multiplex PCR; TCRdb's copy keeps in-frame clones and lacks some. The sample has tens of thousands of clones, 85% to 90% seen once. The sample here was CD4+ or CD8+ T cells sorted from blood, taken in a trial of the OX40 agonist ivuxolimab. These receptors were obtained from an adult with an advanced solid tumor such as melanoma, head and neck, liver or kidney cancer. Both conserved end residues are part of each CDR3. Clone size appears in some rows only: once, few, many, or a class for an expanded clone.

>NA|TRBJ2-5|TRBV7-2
CASSLGTSVHSETQYF
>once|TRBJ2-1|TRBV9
CASSSDGNEQFF
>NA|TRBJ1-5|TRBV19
CASGESYSNQPQHF
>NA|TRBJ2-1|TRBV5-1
CASSLEDNEQFF
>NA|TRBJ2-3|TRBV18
CASSPPSRGQADTQYF
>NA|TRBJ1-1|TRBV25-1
CASSESSGRMNTEAFF
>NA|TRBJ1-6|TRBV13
CASSSVRDKNSPLHF
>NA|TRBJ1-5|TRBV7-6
CASSLAAGGEGNQPQHF
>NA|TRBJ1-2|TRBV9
CASSGRRGGGFGYTF
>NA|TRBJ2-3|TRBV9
CASSVEGATDTQYF
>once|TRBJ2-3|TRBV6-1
CASSDIGQGVYTDTQYF
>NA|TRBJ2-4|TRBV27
CASGFSFQGVKNIQYF
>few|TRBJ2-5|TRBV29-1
CSVGGLAGARIGEETQYF
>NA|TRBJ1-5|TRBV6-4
CASRPRTGGQPQHF
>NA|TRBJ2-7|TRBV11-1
CASSRTRTASYEQYF
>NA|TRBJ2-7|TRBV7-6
CASSPRPAQGEQYF
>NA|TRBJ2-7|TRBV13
CASSPRQGPSYEQYF
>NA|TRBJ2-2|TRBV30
CAFGTGAAGELFF
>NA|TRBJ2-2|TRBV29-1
CSVVSSGQEGPYTGELFF
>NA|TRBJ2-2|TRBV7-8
CASSPGGRAGELFF
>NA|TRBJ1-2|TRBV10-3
CAISERQEGYTF
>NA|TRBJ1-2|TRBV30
CACQNPETEYGYTF
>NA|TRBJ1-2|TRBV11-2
CASSLDGVGRGYTF
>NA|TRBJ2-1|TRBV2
CASKRLLGTYNEQFF
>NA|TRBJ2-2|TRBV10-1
CASRQANTGELFF
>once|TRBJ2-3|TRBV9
CASGGTDGVTDTQYF
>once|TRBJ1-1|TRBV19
CASSMSSNTEAFF
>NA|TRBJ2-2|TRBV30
CAWSVHGISPGELFF
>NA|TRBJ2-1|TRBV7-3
CASSLPSGSAWNEQFF
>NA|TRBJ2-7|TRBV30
CAWSVMGSEQYF